The rows below give T cell receptor beta chains drawn from one sample of a study of beta chain features in type 1 diabetes. The table came from immunoSEQ multiplex PCR; TCRdb's copy has only in-frame clones and leaves some out. The data contain roughly 150,000 clones, about 8.1% of them singletons. Sequencing used central memory CD4+ T cells from blood. The receptor source for this set is a woman under 30 with type 1 diabetes. CDR3s include the opening cysteine and the closing phenylalanine or tryptophan. A D gene is named only where the DNA matches it firmly. Clone size is given for some rows only: seen once, a few or many times, or a class if the clone is expanded.

J | size | D | V | CDR3 | DNA
TRBJ1-2 | few | NA | TRBV7-2 | CASTIDSGTIGYGYTF | TGTGCCAGCACCATAGATTCCGGGACAATAGGTTATGGCTACACCTTC
TRBJ1-5 | NA | TRBD1 | TRBV7-9 | CASREQGAGNQPQHF | TGTGCCAGCAGGGAACAGGGGGCTGGCAATCAGCCCCAGCATTTT
TRBJ1-5 | NA | NA | TRBV9 | CASMDRPNQPQHF | TGTGCCAGCATGGACAGACCCAATCAGCCCCAGCATTTT
TRBJ2-1 | NA | TRBD1 | TRBV5-4 | CASSLRGRYNEQFF | TGTGCCAGCAGCTTGAGGGGGCGGTACAATGAGCAGTTCTTC
TRBJ2-1 | few | TRBD2 | TRBV9 | CASSPGLAEVQFF | TGTGCCAGCAGCCCCGGACTAGCGGAGGTACAGTTCTTC
TRBJ1-6 | few | NA | TRBV19 | CASNGRENSPLHF | TGTGCCAGTAATGGGAGAGAAAATTCACCCCTCCACTTT
TRBJ2-1 | few | NA | TRBV7-2 | CASAEVPSYNEQFF | TGTGCCAGCGCGGAGGTTCCCTCCTACAATGAGCAGTTCTTC
TRBJ2-3 | NA | TRBD2 | TRBV2 | CASSREGLAGATQYF | TGTGCCAGCAGCCGCGAGGGACTAGCGGGAGCCACGCAGTATTTT
TRBJ2-1 | NA | NA | TRBV7-2 | CASSLSPSSYNEQFF | TGTGCCAGCAGCCTATCGCCAAGCTCCTACAATGAGCAGTTCTTC
TRBJ1-2 | NA | NA | TRBV5-4 | CASSPGEIGYTF | TGTGCCAGCAGCCCGGGGGAGATTGGCTACACCTTC
TRBJ1-1 | NA | NA | TRBV6-6 | CASSRDGLGTEAFF | TGTGCCAGCAGTCGGGACGGACTAGGCACTGAAGCTTTCTTT
TRBJ2-3 | few | NA | TRBV10-3 | CAISHYTGAQYF | TGTGCCATCAGTCACTACACTGGAGCGCAGTATTTT
TRBJ2-7 | few | NA | TRBV5-4 | CASSLNGRGGEQYF | TGTGCCAGCAGCTTGAACGGGAGAGGTGGTGAGCAGTACTTC
TRBJ2-5 | NA | NA | TRBV15 | CATSRARGPLETQYF | TGTGCCACCAGCAGAGCTAGAGGGCCTTTGGAGACCCAGTACTTC
TRBJ2-5 | few | TRBD2 | TRBV9 | CASSVGGSGGAGETQYF | TGTGCCAGCAGCGTAGGTGGTAGCGGGGGGGCCGGAGAGACCCAGTACTTC
TRBJ2-7 | NA | NA | TRBV4-3 | CASSQGAVRGAYEQYF | TGCGCCAGCAGCCAAGGGGCTGTCAGGGGGGCCTACGAGCAGTACTTC
TRBJ2-7 | few | NA | TRBV10-3 | CAISEGLSYEQYF | TGTGCCATCAGTGAAGGACTGTCCTACGAGCAGTACTTC
TRBJ1-1 | few | NA | TRBV11-2 | CASSRLGGIATEAFF | TGTGCCAGCAGCCGCCTCGGGGGAATCGCCACTGAAGCTTTCTTT
TRBJ2-6 | NA | TRBD1 | TRBV27 | CASSPGQGLPGANVLTF | TGTGCCAGCAGTCCGGGACAGGGACTCCCTGGGGCCAACGTCCTGACTTTC
TRBJ2-7 | NA | NA | TRBV4-1 | CASSQDREDHEQYF | TGCGCCAGCAGCCAAGACAGGGAAGACCACGAGCAGTACTTC
TRBJ1-6 | NA | NA | TRBV14 | CASSQQGNSPLHF | TGTGCCAGCAGCCAGCAGGGTAATTCACCCCTCCACTTT
TRBJ2-7 | NA | NA | TRBV10-3 | CAISYREHRGEQYF | TGTGCCATCAGTTACCGGGAACACAGAGGCGAGCAGTACTTC
TRBJ1-2 | NA | TRBD1 | TRBV14 | CASSPRTGGNYGYTF | TGTGCCAGCAGCCCCAGGACAGGGGGAAACTATGGCTACACCTTC
TRBJ2-7 | NA | NA | TRBV14 | CASSRVTSYEQYF | TGTGCCAGCAGCCGAGTCACCTCCTACGAGCAGTACTTC
TRBJ2-7 | NA | TRBD2 | TRBV28 | CASSLPRGSSYEQYF | TGTGCCAGCAGCCTCCCCCGCGGGAGCTCCTACGAGCAGTACTTC
TRBJ2-3 | few | TRBD1 | TRBV7-9 | CASSFGTTGSSTDTQYF | TGTGCCAGCAGCTTTGGCACGACAGGGAGTAGCACAGATACGCAGTATTTT
TRBJ2-7 | NA | NA | TRBV6-5 | CASRTGTPPYEQYF | TGTGCCAGCAGAACCGGGACTCCCCCTTACGAGCAGTACTTC
TRBJ1-5 | NA | NA | TRBV19 | CASSGQSNQPQHF | TGTGCCAGTAGTGGGCAGAGCAATCAGCCCCAGCATTTT
TRBJ1-1 | few | NA | TRBV9 | CASSQDSSVTEAFF | TGTGCCAGCAGCCAGGACAGTTCGGTCACTGAAGCTTTCTTT